Listed below are T cell receptor beta chains from one sample, sequenced in a study of cytomegalovirus exposure and HLA in healthy donors. Libraries were prepared by immunoSEQ multiplex PCR; TCRdb keeps only in-frame clonotypes and omits some of them. The table has 90,000 to 140,000 clones, about four fifths seen once. Sequences were obtained from PBMCs. The origin of the receptors is a man aged 35-49 years in good health and CMV-seronegative. The conserved cysteine and the conserved F or W are not part of the CDR3 here.

j_call v_call cdr3_aa
TRBJ2-7 TRBV2 ASTKNEQY
TRBJ1-1 TRBV5-1 ASSWGTGRENTEAF
TRBJ1-3 TRBV4-1 ASSQLWAGRSGNTIY
TRBJ2-7 TRBV5-1 ASSLRTTNEQY
TRBJ1-5 TRBV29-1 SVPVGLESGPQH
TRBJ1-2 TRBV7-9 ASSLVGGDGYT
TRBJ1-1 TRBV9 ASSPSGGYTEAF
TRBJ1-4 TRBV9 ASSPTGTTNEKLF
TRBJ2-2 TRBV5-4 ASSMERGRDGELF
TRBJ2-2 TRBV5-1 ASSLENTAGFTGELF
TRBJ1-5 TRBV19 ASDRGQHNQPQH
TRBJ2-5 TRBV7-7 ASSTSGGKETQY
TRBJ2-5 TRBV11-3 ASRSGAVETQY
TRBJ2-7 TRBV7-3 ASSLEAGFYEQY
TRBJ2-5 TRBV7-8 ASSFWTSEETQY
TRBJ2-1 TRBV6-5 ATRGGGSSHEQF
TRBJ2-7 TRBV5-6 ASSLLRTGGNYEQY
TRBJ2-3 TRBV5-1 ASMAGGQTDTQY
TRBJ2-2 TRBV5-6 ASSPTGRTGELF
TRBJ2-2 TRBV7-6 ASSLGSGRVRELF
TRBJ1-3 TRBV7-9 ASSSYLGSSGNTIY
TRBJ2-1 TRBV13 ASSLGQAGPSRNEQF
TRBJ2-1 TRBV25-1 ASSELVSGNDNEQF
TRBJ2-7 TRBV11-3 ASSLPGYEQY
TRBJ1-1 TRBV5-6 ASRIQMTNTEAF
TRBJ2-2 TRBV30 AWTQSGGTGELF
TRBJ2-4 TRBV2 ASSFDRGGKNIQY
TRBJ2-3 TRBV9 ASSVVVDSTDTQY
TRBJ2-7 TRBV30 ASIDRTSYEQY